Listed below are T cell receptor beta chains from one sample, sequenced in a study of monozygotic twins with inflammatory bowel disease. TCRdb re-analyzed the 5' RACE reads; it lists each CDR3 protein once, without DNA. This table holds 300,000 to 450,000 distinct CDR3 sequences. The specimen sequenced was blood. Receptor source: a human donor with ulcerative colitis or Crohn's disease, or a healthy co-twin of an affected twin (not recorded which). The CDR3 runs from the conserved cysteine through the conserved F or W.

cdr3_length j_call v_call cdr3_aa
12 TRBJ1-1 TRBV12-3/TRBV12-4 CASRPENTEAFF
16 TRBJ1-1 TRBV4-1 CASSQGVGGLNTEAFF
12 TRBJ1-1 TRBV7-2 CATRPQLAEAFF
14 TRBJ2-3 TRBV20-1 CSAPRQGSTDTQYF
18 TRBJ2-6 TRBV27 CASSLRQLLGSGANVLTF
15 TRBJ1-3 TRBV7-3 CASSRGGKAGNTIYF
14 TRBJ1-1 TRBV3-1 CASSQPGGTARAFF
15 TRBJ2-5 TRBV7-9 CASSLGTGVSKTQYF
17 TRBJ2-2 TRBV5-1 CASSTRGQLANTGELFF
15 TRBJ2-5 TRBV9 CASSGWGGPLETQYF
14 TRBJ1-2 TRBV7-2 CASTQRGQYYGYTF
13 TRBJ1-6 TRBV6-2/TRBV6-3 CASSYLGGSPLHF
15 TRBJ2-1 TRBV29-1 CSVARRRGQNNEQFF
15 TRBJ2-1 TRBV7-9 CASSLWGGVGNEQFF
18 TRBJ1-6 TRBV4-2 CASSQTGTVSSYNSPLHF
14 TRBJ1-6 TRBV3-1 CASSQGLSDSPLHF